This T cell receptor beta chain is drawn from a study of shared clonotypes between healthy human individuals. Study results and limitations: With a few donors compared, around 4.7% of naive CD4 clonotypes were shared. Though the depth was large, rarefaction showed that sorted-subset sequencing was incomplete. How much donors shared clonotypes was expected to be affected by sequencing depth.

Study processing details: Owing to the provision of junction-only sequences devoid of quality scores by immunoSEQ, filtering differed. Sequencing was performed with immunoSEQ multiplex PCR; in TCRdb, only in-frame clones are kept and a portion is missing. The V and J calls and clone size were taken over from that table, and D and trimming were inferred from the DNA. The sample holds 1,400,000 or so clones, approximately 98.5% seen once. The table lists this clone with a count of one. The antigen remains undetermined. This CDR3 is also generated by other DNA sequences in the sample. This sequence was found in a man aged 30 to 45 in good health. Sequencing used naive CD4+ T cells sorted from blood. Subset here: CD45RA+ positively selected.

CDR3 sequence: CASSPMETQYF. As DNA, the CDR3 is TGTGCCAGCTCACCGATGGAGACCCAGTACTTC. The gene calls are TRBV18 and TRBJ2-5; D remains unclear. The CDR3 extends over 11 amino acids. The germline V gene encodes CDR1 KGHSH and CDR2 LQKENI. The germline V and J ends were trimmed by 3 bases and 5 bases, with 4 bases remaining between them.